This T cell receptor (beta chain) appears in the sequencing data of a study of follicular helper T cells after annual influenza vaccination. CDR3 size: 13 residues. V dropped 8 bases and J dropped 0 bases, with 8 bases sitting between them. The germline gives CDR1 SNHLY, CDR2 FYNNEI. Assay used: immunoSEQ multiplex PCR; TCRdb lists only in-frame clones, some missing. Of around 10,000 clones in the sample, roughly four fifths were seen once. Sequenced here: CXCR5- memory CD4+ T cells sorted from blood, sampled 6 weeks after influenza vaccination. The rearrangement joins TRBV2 to TRBJ2-4; D unresolved. The origin of this receptor is an adult who received the influenza vaccine. The CDR3 here is CASGYQAKNIQYF. CDR3 coding DNA: TGTGCCAGCGGTTACCAAGCCAAAAACATTCAGTACTTC.